This TCR beta chain emerged from a study of OX40 agonist ivuxolimab in advanced cancers. This CDR3 spans 13 amino acids. V lost 3 bases, J lost 3 bases, and 12 bases lay in between. Germline values: CDR1 SQVTM, CDR2 ANQGSEA. The assay was immunoSEQ multiplex PCR, and TCRdb's table has in-frame clones only and misses some. The table has 99,000 or so clones, approximately 95% seen once. With regard to this clone: What it binds is unknown.

On cycle 4 day 1 and cycle 7 day 1, as well as at baseline, blood was sampled. General study findings and limits: Clones of CD4+ and CD8+ blood T cells grew by week 6 at doses of 0.1 to 3.0 mg/kg.

This TCR came from an adult with an advanced solid tumor such as melanoma, head and neck, liver or kidney cancer. The J gene is TRBJ2-7, the V gene TRBV29-1, with D uncertain. The source material was CD4+ or CD8+ T cells sorted from blood, sampled in a trial of the OX40 agonist ivuxolimab. DNA of the CDR3: TGCAGCGTTGAGGACGTAGAGTTCTACGAGCAGTACTTC. This translates into CSVEDVEFYEQYF.